This entry concerns a single T cell receptor beta chain. Participant reports of clinical history set cohort assignment. The sample belongs to a study of blood T cell repertoires in COVID-19. Study-wide context: Spain, Italy and the United States supplied samples that represented acute and convalescent COVID-19. T cells, B-cell-depleted T cells, or PBMCs provided the cDNA or gDNA that served as material.

Per germline, CDR1 SGDLS and CDR2 YYNGEE. Trimming removed 2 bases from V and 0 bases from J, with 6 bases in between. The CDR3 covers 15 residues. Study processing details: Amplifying reference gene primers gave estimates of nucleated cell counts. The method was immunoSEQ multiplex PCR; TCRdb's version includes in-frame clones alone and lacks a portion of them. V and J calls and clone size come straight from that table; D and trimming were deduced from the DNA. Found here are 250,000 to 300,000 clones, 90% to 95% of them singletons; the top ten hold around 1.3%. The chain is built from TRBV9 and TRBJ2-6; no definite D call. The sequenced sample consisted of PBMCs or T cells enriched from blood (not recorded which). This TCR derives from a human donor in a cohort exposed to, infected with or recovered from COVID-19 (not recorded which). The donor label of this sample is uncertain. The CDR3 sequence: CASSVTVSGANVLTF. The CDR3 DNA sequence: TGTGCCAGCAGCGTCACAGTCTCTGGGGCCAACGTCCTGACTTTC.